Listed below are T cell receptor beta chains from one sample, sequenced in a study of control samples from healthy donors and cancer patients. The repertoire was sequenced with immunoSEQ multiplex PCR; TCRdb's copy has only in-frame clones and lacks some. The sample records more than 20,000 clones, approximately 91% being singletons. Sample: PBMCs. The source is a man aged 45-65 years with lung cancer. CDR3s include the opening cysteine and the closing phenylalanine or tryptophan. The D gene is left open where the match is weak. The listing skips clone size in some rows; elsewhere it reads once, few, many or a size class.

size	V	J	D	DNA	CDR3
-	TRBV28	TRBJ2-3	-	TGTGCCAGCAATCGAGGGGGGCTCACAGATACGCAGTATTTT	CASNRGGLTDTQYF
-	TRBV4-1	TRBJ1-2	-	TGCGCCAGCAGCCATAGGACGGGAACTTATGGCTACACCTTC	CASSHRTGTYGYTF
-	TRBV23-1	TRBJ1-3	-	TGCGCCAGCAGTCTACGGACGTTTATCTCTGGAAACACCATATATTTT	CASSLRTFISGNTIYF
-	TRBV13	TRBJ1-5	TRBD1	TGTGCCAGCAGCTCCCGGACAGGGCCCCCTTATAGCAATCAGCCCCAGCATTTT	CASSSRTGPPYSNQPQHF
-	TRBV11-2	TRBJ2-5	-	TGTGCCAGCAGCTTTTCGCAGGGTAGGGAAGAGACCCAGTACTTC	CASSFSQGREETQYF
-	TRBV6-2/TRBV6-3	TRBJ1-1	-	TGTGCCAGCACCCCTCGGTTCCCCCCGGGCGAAGCTTTCTTT	CASTPRFPPGEAFF
-	TRBV20-1	TRBJ1-5	-	TGCAGTGCTAGTGATCGGGCCCGGGAACAGCCCCAGCATTTT	CSASDRAREQPQHF
-	TRBV11-2	TRBJ2-2	-	TGTGCCAGCAGCTTAATAGCGGAATTCACCGGGGAGCTGTTTTTT	CASSLIAEFTGELFF
-	TRBV5-1	TRBJ2-2	TRBD1	TGCGCCAGCACTACAGGGGGTACCACCGGGGAGCTGTTTTTT	CASTTGGTTGELFF
-	TRBV5-1	TRBJ2-2	-	TGCGCCAGCAGCTTGGCCGGTGGGGTTGCCGGGGAGCTGTTTTTT	CASSLAGGVAGELFF
-	TRBV11-1	TRBJ1-4	-	TGTGCCAGCAGCTTTAGGTCAACTAATGAAAAACTGTTTTTT	CASSFRSTNEKLFF
once	TRBV5-1	TRBJ2-2	TRBD1	TGCGCCAGCAGGGGACAGGGAAACACCGGGGAGCTGTTTTTT	CASRGQGNTGELFF
-	TRBV15	TRBJ2-1	-	TGTGCCACCAGCGGTGACAGTGGGTCCTACAATGAGCAGTTCTTC	CATSGDSGSYNEQFF
-	TRBV27	TRBJ2-1	-	TGTGCCAGCAGTTTATCAGCGTCGGGCTATGAGCAGTTCTTC	CASSLSASGYEQFF
-	TRBV6-1	TRBJ1-2	-	TGTGCCAGCAGTGAAGCTGACAATTTTTTAGGTGGCTACACCTTC	CASSEADNFLGGYTF
-	TRBV5-1	TRBJ2-5	-	TGCGCCAGCCAATTAGAGGTTCAAGAGACCCAGTACTTC	CASQLEVQETQYF
-	TRBV7-6	TRBJ2-7	-	TGTGCCAGCAGCTTAGAGGCCGGGACGGGATTCTACGAGCAGTACTTC	CASSLEAGTGFYEQYF
once	TRBV3-1/TRBV3-2	TRBJ1-3	TRBD1	TGTGCCAGCACCAACAACAGGGGGCTCTCCGGAAACACCATATATTTT	CASTNNRGLSGNTIYF
-	TRBV2	TRBJ1-5	-	TGTGCCAGCATGGGGGGCAGGGGACTAAATCAGCCCCAGCATTTT	CASMGGRGLNQPQHF
-	TRBV6-1	TRBJ1-2	-	TGTGCCAGCAGTGAAGGCGTCTATGGCTACACCTTC	CASSEGVYGYTF
-	TRBV11-2	TRBJ1-4	-	TGTGCCAGCAGCTTAGCTTTTGCAACTAATGAAAAACTGTTTTTT	CASSLAFATNEKLFF
-	TRBV6-2/TRBV6-3	TRBJ2-7	-	TGTGCCAGCAGTGACGGACATGCCCCCTACGAGCAGTACTTC	CASSDGHAPYEQYF
-	TRBV7-3	TRBJ2-1	TRBD1	TGTGCCAGCAGCTCCCGACAGGGAAATTACAATGAGCAGTTCTTC	CASSSRQGNYNEQFF
-	TRBV25-1	TRBJ2-1	TRBD2	TGTGCCAGCAGTGAATTTCCTAGCGGGGATTACAATGAGCAGTTCTTC	CASSEFPSGDYNEQFF
-	TRBV25-1	TRBJ2-7	-	TGTGCCAGCGGAACAGGGCCCTTCATCTACGAGCAGTACTTC	CASGTGPFIYEQYF
-	TRBV5-1	TRBJ2-5	-	TGCGCCAGCAGCTTGGTAGCCGCGGAGACCCAGTACTTC	CASSLVAAETQYF
once	TRBV3-1/TRBV3-2	TRBJ1-3	TRBD1	TGTGCCAGCAGCCCCCCCCACGGGACAGGGGCTGGAAACACCATATATTTT	CASSPPHGTGAGNTIYF
-	TRBV28	TRBJ2-5	-	TGTGCCAGCAGTTTAACCTCAGGCAGTACAAGGGCCCAGTACTTC	CASSLTSGSTRAQYF
-	TRBV7-6	TRBJ2-7	-	TGTGCCAGCAGCCTGGGGACTCCGGGGGTGCAGTACTTC	CASSLGTPGVQYF
-	TRBV5-5	TRBJ1-5	-	TGTGCCAGCAGCTTGACCTGGGACTTTACGGGCAATCAGCCCCAGCATTTT	CASSLTWDFTGNQPQHF
-	TRBV27	TRBJ2-7	TRBD1	TGTGCCAGCAGTTTAAAGGGGACAGGGTCCTACGAGCAGTACTTC	CASSLKGTGSYEQYF
-	TRBV24-1	TRBJ2-7	-	TGTGCCACCAGTGACTCCTATTCGGGCTACGAGCAGTACTTC	CATSDSYSGYEQYF
-	TRBV2	TRBJ2-3	-	TGTGCCAGCAGAAAAGACATCACGACGCAGTATTTT	CASRKDITTQYF